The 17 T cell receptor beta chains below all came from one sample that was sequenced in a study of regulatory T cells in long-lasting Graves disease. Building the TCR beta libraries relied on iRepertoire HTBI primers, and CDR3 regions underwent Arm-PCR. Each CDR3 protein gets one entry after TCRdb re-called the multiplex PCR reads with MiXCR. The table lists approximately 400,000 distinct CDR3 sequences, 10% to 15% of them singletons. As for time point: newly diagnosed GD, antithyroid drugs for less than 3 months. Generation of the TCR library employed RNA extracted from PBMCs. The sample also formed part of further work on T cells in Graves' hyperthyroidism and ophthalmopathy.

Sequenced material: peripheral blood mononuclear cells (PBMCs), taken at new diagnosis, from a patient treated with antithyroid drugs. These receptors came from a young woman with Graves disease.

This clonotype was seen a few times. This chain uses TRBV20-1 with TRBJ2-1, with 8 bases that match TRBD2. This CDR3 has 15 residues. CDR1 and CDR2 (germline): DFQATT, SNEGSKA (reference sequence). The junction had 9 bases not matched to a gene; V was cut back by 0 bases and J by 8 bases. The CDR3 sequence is CSARDNGGGRHEQFF. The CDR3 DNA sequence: TGCAGTGCTAGAGACAACGGGGGGGGCCGGCATGAGCAGTTCTTC.

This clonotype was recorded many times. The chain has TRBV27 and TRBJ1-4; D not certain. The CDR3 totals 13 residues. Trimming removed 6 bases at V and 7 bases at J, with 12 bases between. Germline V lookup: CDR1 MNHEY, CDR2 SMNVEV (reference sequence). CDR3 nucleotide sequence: TGTGCCAGCAGGCAGGTGTCGAGTGAAAAACTGTTTTTT. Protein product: CASRQVSSEKLFF.

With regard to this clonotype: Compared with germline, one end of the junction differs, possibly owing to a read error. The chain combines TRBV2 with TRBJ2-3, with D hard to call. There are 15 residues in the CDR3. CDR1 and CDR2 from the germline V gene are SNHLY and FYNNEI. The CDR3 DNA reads TGTGCCTGCAGTGAAGTCCCCCGAAAGGCAGATACGCAGTATTTT. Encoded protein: CACSEVPRKADTQYF.

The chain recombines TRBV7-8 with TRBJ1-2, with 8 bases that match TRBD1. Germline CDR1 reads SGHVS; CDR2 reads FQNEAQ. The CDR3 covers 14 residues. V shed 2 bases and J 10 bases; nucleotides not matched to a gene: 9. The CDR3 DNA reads TGTGCCAGCAGCTTACCCGGACAGGGCTACTCCTACACCTTC. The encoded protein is CASSLPGQGYSYTF.

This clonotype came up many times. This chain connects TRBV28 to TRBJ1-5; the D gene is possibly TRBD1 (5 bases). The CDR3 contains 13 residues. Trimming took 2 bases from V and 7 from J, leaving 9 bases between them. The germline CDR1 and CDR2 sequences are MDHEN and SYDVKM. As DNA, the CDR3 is TGTGCCAGCAGTTTACAGGGTATCCAGCCCCAGCATTTT. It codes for CASSLQGIQPQHF.

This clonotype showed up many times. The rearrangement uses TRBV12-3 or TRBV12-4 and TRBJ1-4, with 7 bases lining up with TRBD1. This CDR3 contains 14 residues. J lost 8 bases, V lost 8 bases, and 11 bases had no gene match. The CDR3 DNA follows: TGTGCCAGCTCCACCGGGACAGTCAGGGAAAAACTGTTTTTT. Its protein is CASSTGTVREKLFF.

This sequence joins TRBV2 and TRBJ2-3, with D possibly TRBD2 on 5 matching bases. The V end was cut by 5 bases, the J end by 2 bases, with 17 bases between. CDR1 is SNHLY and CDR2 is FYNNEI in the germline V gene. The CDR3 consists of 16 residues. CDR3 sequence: CASSPLFIAYTDTQYF. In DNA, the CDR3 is TGTGCCAGCAGTCCGCTGTTTATAGCGTACACAGATACGCAGTATTTT.

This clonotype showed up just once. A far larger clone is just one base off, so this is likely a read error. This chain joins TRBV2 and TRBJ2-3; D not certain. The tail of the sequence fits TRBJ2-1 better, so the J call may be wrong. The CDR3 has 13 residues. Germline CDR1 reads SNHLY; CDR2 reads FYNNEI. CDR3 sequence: CASSEERYNGQFF. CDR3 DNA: TGTGCCAGCAGTGAAGAACGGTACAATGGGCAGTTCTTC.

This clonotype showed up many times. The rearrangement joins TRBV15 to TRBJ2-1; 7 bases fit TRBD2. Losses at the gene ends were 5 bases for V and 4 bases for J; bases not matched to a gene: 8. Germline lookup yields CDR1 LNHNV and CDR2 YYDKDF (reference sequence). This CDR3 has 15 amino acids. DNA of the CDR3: TGTGCCACCAGCCCGGCTAGCGGCAAATACAATGAGCAGTTCTTC. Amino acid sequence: CATSPASGKYNEQFF.

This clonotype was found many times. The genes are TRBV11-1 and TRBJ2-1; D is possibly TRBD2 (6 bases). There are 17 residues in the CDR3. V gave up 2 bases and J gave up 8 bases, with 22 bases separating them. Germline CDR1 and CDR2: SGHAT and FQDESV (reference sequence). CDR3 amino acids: CASSLWRALGRLDEQFF. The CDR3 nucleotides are TGTGCCAGCAGCTTATGGAGGGCTCTAGGTAGGCTGGATGAGCAGTTCTTC.

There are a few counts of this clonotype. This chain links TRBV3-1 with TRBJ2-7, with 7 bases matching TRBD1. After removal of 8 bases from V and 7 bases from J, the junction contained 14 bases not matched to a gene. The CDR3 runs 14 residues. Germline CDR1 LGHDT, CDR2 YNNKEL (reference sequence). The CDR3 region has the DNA TGTGCCAGCGGCGGACAGGTGGAGAGTAGGGAGCAGTACTTC. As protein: CASGGQVESREQYF.

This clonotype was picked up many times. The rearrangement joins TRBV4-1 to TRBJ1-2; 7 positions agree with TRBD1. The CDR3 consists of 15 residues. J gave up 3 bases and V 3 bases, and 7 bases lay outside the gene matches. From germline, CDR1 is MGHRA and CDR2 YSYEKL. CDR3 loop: CASSQRGQQDYGYTF. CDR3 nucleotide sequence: TGCGCCAGCAGCCAGAGGGGACAGCAGGACTATGGCTACACCTTC.

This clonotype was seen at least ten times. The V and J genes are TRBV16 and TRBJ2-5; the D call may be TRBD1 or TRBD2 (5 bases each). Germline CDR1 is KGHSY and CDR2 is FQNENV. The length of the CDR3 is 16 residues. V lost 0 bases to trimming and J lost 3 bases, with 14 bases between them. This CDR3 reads CASSQSTGLLEETQYF. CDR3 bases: TGTGCCAGCAGCCAATCTACGGGGCTACTGGAAGAGACCCAGTACTTC.

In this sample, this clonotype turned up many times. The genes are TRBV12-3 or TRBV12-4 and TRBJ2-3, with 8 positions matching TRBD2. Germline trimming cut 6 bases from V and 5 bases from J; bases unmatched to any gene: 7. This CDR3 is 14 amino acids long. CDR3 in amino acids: CASSLLAAKDTQYF. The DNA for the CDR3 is TGTGCCAGCAGCCTACTAGCGGCTAAAGATACGCAGTATTTT.

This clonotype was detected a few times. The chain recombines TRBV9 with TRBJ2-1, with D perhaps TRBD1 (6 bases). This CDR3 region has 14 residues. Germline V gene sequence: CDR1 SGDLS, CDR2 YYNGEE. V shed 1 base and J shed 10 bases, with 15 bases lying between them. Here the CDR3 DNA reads TGTGCCAGCAGCGTACGCACAGGGCTCGAGGAGCAGTTCTTC. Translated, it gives CASSVRTGLEEQFF.

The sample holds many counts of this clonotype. The CDR3 loop is CSVSGTELSYEQYF. CDR3 sequence (DNA): TGCAGCGTGTCCGGGACAGAACTCTCCTACGAGCAGTACTTC. J is TRBJ2-7 and V is TRBV29-1; 7 nucleotides line up with TRBD1. This CDR3 spans 14 amino acids. V was clipped by 6 bases and J by 0 bases; unmatched bases: 8. Germline assignment: CDR1 SQVTM and CDR2 ANQGSEA.

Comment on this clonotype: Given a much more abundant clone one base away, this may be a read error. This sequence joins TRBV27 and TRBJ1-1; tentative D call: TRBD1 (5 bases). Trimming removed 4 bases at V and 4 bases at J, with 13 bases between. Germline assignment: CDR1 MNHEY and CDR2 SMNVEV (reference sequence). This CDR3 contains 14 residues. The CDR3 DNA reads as TGTGCCAGCAGTTCTGGGGCGGGGAGCACTGAAGCTTTCTTT. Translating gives CASSSGAGSTEAFF.